This entry is about one T cell receptor beta chain. This CDR3 comprises 13 residues. V gave up 5 bases and J gave up 4 bases, with 11 bases separating them. Participants were aged about 18 to 100 years, lived in 24 US areas, and enrolled virtually. Membership in each cohort depended on participant-reported clinical history. This entry comes from a study of blood T cell repertoires in COVID-19. The wider study: Sites across the United States, Italy and Spain contributed samples from acute and convalescent COVID-19.

Assay: immunoSEQ multiplex PCR; the TCRdb copy retains only in-frame clones and omits some. Of 300,000 to 400,000 clones listed, approximately 83% are singletons. The sequence was obtained from a woman in her 40s with acute COVID-19. The genes are TRBV12-3 or TRBV12-4 and TRBJ1-2; D ambiguous. Sequenced material: PBMCs or T cells enriched from blood (not recorded which). In DNA form, the CDR3 reads TGTGCCAGCAGTCGGGATTTGGCCTATGGCTACACCTTC. It specifies CASSRDLAYGYTF.